This entry lists 27 T cell receptor beta chains sequenced from one sample in a study of T-cell reconstitution after alpha-beta-depleted transplantation in children. During its preparation, the TCRbeta library received unique molecular identifiers. Via MiXCR, TCRdb re-called the PCR reads, giving one row per CDR3 protein. The table lists around 210,000 distinct CDR3 sequences, approximately 6.9% of them singletons. The sequenced sample was PBMCs, obtained before TCRalphabeta/CD19-depleted stem cell transplant. The receptors here all came from a boy aged 2 to 9 with acute lymphoblastic leukemia, due to receive a stem cell transplant.

Many counts were recorded for this clonotype. The chain is built from TRBV20-1 and TRBJ1-5, with D uncertain. The CDR3 is 14 residues long. Germline-derived CDR1 and CDR2 are DFQATT and SNEGSKA (reference sequence). Trimming shortened V by 2 bases and J by 1 base, and 9 bases separated the two germline ends. CDR3 coding DNA: TGCAGTGCTAGAAAGGCGGGGAGCAATCAGCCCCAGCATTTT. It yields the protein CSARKAGSNQPQHF.

This clonotype was counted at least ten times. The chain combines TRBV29-1 with TRBJ2-3; 7 bases agree with TRBD1. Trimming at V came to 3 bases and at J to 2 bases, leaving 5 bases not matched to a gene. The CDR3 contains 14 residues. Germline-derived CDR1 and CDR2 are SQVTM and ANQGSEA. DNA of the CDR3: TGCAGCGTTGATGGCAGGGGGTACACAGATACGCAGTATTTT. The encoded protein is CSVDGRGYTDTQYF.

This clonotype was observed at least ten times. This chain joins TRBV14 and TRBJ2-1; the D is unclear. This CDR3 comprises 15 residues. V lost 6 bases to trimming and J lost 0 bases, with 12 bases between them. Germline V lookup: CDR1 SGHDN, CDR2 FVKESK. CDR3 sequence (DNA): TGTGCCAGCAGTAGCCCCCTTTACTCCTACAATGAGCAGTTCTTC. Its translation: CASSSPLYSYNEQFF.

This chain connects TRBV11-3 to TRBJ2-5; TRBD1 aligns across 7 bases. The germline CDR1 and CDR2 sequences are SGHNT and YENEEA. This CDR3 is 16 amino acids long. V lost 2 bases and J lost 5; bases outside the gene matches: 11. DNA of the CDR3: TGTGCCAGCAGCTTACGCCGGGACAGAGGGGGCGAGACCCAGTACTTC. It specifies CASSLRRDRGGETQYF.

As to this clonotype: A clone one base away is much larger, so this may be a read error. This chain links TRBV20-1 with TRBJ1-6, with D tentatively TRBD1 (6 bases). This CDR3 is 15 amino acids long. Trimming took 5 bases from V and 12 from J, leaving 23 bases between them. Germline CDR1 DFQATT, CDR2 SNEGSKA (reference sequence). For the CDR3, the DNA is TGCAGTGCTTGGTACCACGGGACACCTAATGAACCCCTCCACTTT. Amino acids: CSAWYHGTPNEPLHF.

This rearrangement joins TRBV9 to TRBJ2-7, with D perhaps TRBD2 (5 bases). Looked up from germline, CDR1 is SGDLS and CDR2 is YYNGEE. V was shortened by 5 bases and J by 0 bases, with 9 bases between the two germline ends. This CDR3 spans 13 amino acids. For the CDR3, the DNA is TGTGCCAGCAGTGCGACTACCTCCTACGAGCAGTACTTC. This translates into CASSATTSYEQYF.

This clonotype has just one count. V usage is TRBV15 and J usage is TRBJ1-5, with D perhaps matching TRBD1 (6 bases). The CDR3 sequence is 16 residues long. V was shortened by 0 bases and J by 3 bases, with 12 bases between the two germline ends. Germline assignment: CDR1 LNHNV and CDR2 YYDKDF (reference sequence). Here the CDR3 DNA reads TGTGCCACCAGCAGAGATCTACAGGGAGACAATCAGCCCCAGCATTTT. It codes for CATSRDLQGDNQPQHF.

In this sample, this clonotype turned up many times. This chain uses TRBV20-1 with TRBJ2-2, with 12 bases matching TRBD2. The CDR3 spans 14 residues. Trimming cost V 6 bases and J 8 bases; bases outside gene matches: 7. Germline V gene data show CDR1 as DFQATT and CDR2 as SNEGSKA (reference sequence). The CDR3 DNA sequence: TGCAGTGCCCAGACTAGCGGGAGTAGTGGGGAGCTGTTTTTT. This codes for CSAQTSGSSGELFF.

This clonotype was detected many times. The chain has TRBV20-1 and TRBJ2-1; 9 bases map to TRBD1. The CDR3 has 13 amino acids. The ends lost 5 bases at V and 9 bases at J; junction bases unmatched: 8. The germline V gene has CDR1 DFQATT and CDR2 SNEGSKA (reference sequence). Here the CDR3 DNA reads TGCAGTGCTTACAGGACAGGGGACCGTGAGCAGTTCTTC. Protein: CSAYRTGDREQFF.

This clonotype was seen a few times. The junction and the germline gene differ at one end; a read error may be behind it. V gene TRBV4-3 combines with J gene TRBJ2-3; 8 nucleotides line up with TRBD2. The CDR3 is made up of 14 amino acids. CDR1 is LGHNA, CDR2 YSLEER, per germline. The chain's CDR3 is CASSQVGEGLGILF. CDR3 DNA sequence: TGCGCCAGCAGCCAAGTCGGTGAGGGACTAGGTATCCTTTTT.

V is TRBV3-1 and J is TRBJ2-7; 7 nucleotides agree with TRBD2. Trimming at V came to 1 base and at J to 4 bases, leaving 10 bases not matched to a gene. Germline CDR1 and CDR2: LGHDT and YNNKEL (reference sequence). CDR3 size: 16 residues. CDR3 sequence reads: CASSQVREYPGYEQYF. In DNA, the CDR3 is TGTGCCAGCAGCCAAGTGCGGGAGTACCCGGGGTACGAGCAGTACTTC.

This clonotype was detected ten times or more. This chain connects TRBV7-8 to TRBJ2-5, with 9 bases matching TRBD2. Per the germline V gene, CDR1 is SGHVS and CDR2 is FQNEAQ. This CDR3 region has 16 residues. V lost 6 bases to trimming and J lost 3 bases; unmatched junction nucleotides: 11. For the CDR3, the DNA is TGTGCCAGCAGAGCCAGAAGACTAGCGGCCAAAGAGACCCAGTACTTC. Protein product: CASRARRLAAKETQYF.

The chain uses TRBV27 and TRBJ2-6, with 7 bases lining up with TRBD1. The CDR3 has 19 amino acids. Germline V gene lookup returns CDR1 MNHEY and CDR2 SMNVEV (reference sequence). The trim removed 8 bases at V and 0 bases at J, leaving 16 bases unmatched. The CDR3 here is CASGNSQGVPLSGANVLTF. CDR3 DNA sequence: TGTGCCAGCGGAAACTCCCAGGGGGTTCCCCTCTCTGGGGCCAACGTCCTGACTTTC.

This clonotype was observed at least ten times. This chain connects TRBV29-1 to TRBJ2-2; the match to TRBD1 covers 7 bases. The CDR3 covers 12 residues. Germline loops: CDR1 SQVTM, CDR2 ANQGSEA. The J segment lost 4 bases and the V segment lost 7 bases, leaving 3 bases of the junction unmatched. The CDR3 sequence is CSATGRTGELFF. The CDR3 bases are TGCAGCGCGACAGGGCGCACCGGGGAGCTGTTTTTT.

V is TRBV7-2 and J is TRBJ2-4, with D maybe TRBD2 (6 bases). Germline V gene sequence: CDR1 SGHTA, CDR2 FQGNSA. There are 15 residues in the CDR3. V lost 1 base and J 2 bases, leaving 9 bases between the germline ends. The CDR3 region is CASSLGRDSKNIQYF. CDR3 nucleotides: TGTGCCAGCAGCTTAGGGCGGGATTCCAAAAACATTCAGTACTTC.

The chain uses TRBV7-9 and TRBJ2-1; TRBD1 matches 7 bases. After removal of 1 base from V and 6 bases from J, the junction contained 6 bases not matched to a gene. Germline V gene lookup returns CDR1 SEHNR and CDR2 FQNEAQ (reference sequence). The CDR3 is 15 amino acids. The CDR3 DNA sequence: TGTGCCAGCAGCTTAGGGGACAGAGGCGGCAATGAGCAGTTCTTC. Translating it yields CASSLGDRGGNEQFF. Drawing the rest from reference TRBV7-9 and TRBJ2-1, the complete variable domain is DTGVSQNPRHKITKRGQNVTFRCDPISEHNRLYWYRQTLGQGPEFLTYFQNEAQLEKSRLLSDRFSAERPKGSFSTLEIQRTEQGDSAMYLCASSLGDRGGNEQFFGPGTRLTVL.

This chain joins TRBV30 and TRBJ2-7; a possible D gene is TRBD2 (5 bases). Trimming pared 3 bases from V and 6 bases from J, leaving 15 bases between. Germline values: CDR1 GTSNPN, CDR2 SVGIG (reference sequence). The CDR3 loop spans 13 amino acids. The CDR3 region has the DNA TGTGCCTGGAGGCGACTAATCCTAGGCGAGCAGTACTTC. Its protein is CAWRRLILGEQYF.

This clonotype appeared many times. CDR3 loop: CSGCLLAGGDTQYF. Written as DNA, the CDR3 is TGCAGCGGCTGTCTTCTAGCGGGAGGGGATACGCAGTATTTT. The V call is TRBV29-1, the J call TRBJ2-3, with TRBD2 matching over 12 bases. The germline V gene has CDR1 SQVTM and CDR2 ANQGSEA. V lost 7 bases and J lost 6; bases outside the gene matches: 8. The length of the CDR3 is 14 residues.

The chain links TRBV12-3 or TRBV12-4 to TRBJ2-7; perhaps TRBD2 as D (6 bases). Deletions cut 2 bases from V and 6 bases from J, with 17 bases between. The CDR3 loop spans 15 amino acids. Written as DNA, the CDR3 is TGTGCCAGCAGTTTAATTCACAGCGGGTACTCCGAGCAGTACTTC. Amino acids: CASSLIHSGYSEQYF.

This clonotype was recorded at least ten times. This chain links TRBV10-2 with TRBJ1-1; the D is unclear. V was trimmed by 4 bases and J by 2 bases, leaving 11 bases between them. Germline V gene data show CDR1 as WSHSY and CDR2 as SAAADI. This CDR3 is built from 14 residues. The DNA of the CDR3 is TGCGCCAGCAGTGGGATTGGGCCAAACACTGAAGCTTTCTTT. It encodes CASSGIGPNTEAFF.

A few counts support this clonotype. J is TRBJ1-3 and V is TRBV7-9, with D unresolved. Per germline, CDR1 SEHNR and CDR2 FQNEAQ (reference sequence). Deletions cut 5 bases from V and 5 bases from J, with 16 bases between. The CDR3 spans 15 residues. The CDR3, as DNA: TGTGCCAGCAGCCCAGAGGCCGAGGGTAGAAACACCATATATTTT. It is translated as CASSPEAEGRNTIYF.

This clonotype was seen many times. The chain recombines TRBV7-2 with TRBJ2-2; 11 nucleotides align to TRBD2. The CDR3 has 16 residues. The germline V gene has CDR1 SGHTA and CDR2 FQGNSA. J was trimmed by 3 bases and V by 5 bases; bases with no gene match: 5. CDR3 sequence: CASSLGLADDTGELFF. The CDR3 DNA reads as TGTGCCAGCAGCCTGGGACTAGCGGATGACACCGGGGAGCTGTTTTTT.

V usage is TRBV12-3 or TRBV12-4 and J usage is TRBJ2-3; 7 nucleotides line up with TRBD2. The ends lost 0 bases at V and 3 bases at J; junction bases unmatched: 3. There are 15 residues in the CDR3. For the CDR3, the DNA is TGTGCCAGCAGTTTAGCGTGGGGGGGAACAGATACGCAGTATTTT. It is translated as CASSLAWGGTDTQYF.

About this clonotype: A junction end diverges from the germline sequence, so it may reflect a read error. The J gene is TRBJ2-5, the V gene TRBV7-7, with 12 bases identical to TRBD2. Germline V CDR1 and CDR2: SSHAT, FNYEAQ (reference sequence). The CDR3 has 16 residues. CDR3 sequence (DNA): TGTGCTAGCAGCTTATATGAGACTAGCGGGGGAGAGACCCAGTACTTC. Translation: CASSLYETSGGETQYF.

This chain connects TRBV20-1 to TRBJ2-3, with 9 bases aligning to TRBD2. This CDR3 has 16 amino acids. From germline, CDR1 is DFQATT and CDR2 SNEGSKA (reference sequence). The CDR3 DNA reads as TGCACTGCGCCTAGCGGGGCCATCCTAAGCACAGATACGCAGTATTTT. Its translation: CTAPSGAILSTDTQYF.

This clonotype was picked up many times. The J gene is TRBJ2-6, the V gene TRBV5-6; a weak D match, TRBD1 (6 bases). Trimming shortened V by 5 bases and J by 0 bases, and 9 bases separated the two germline ends. Per the germline V gene, CDR1 is SGHDT and CDR2 is YYEEEE. This CDR3 region has 15 residues. CDR3: CASRLGGSGANVLTF. The CDR3 nucleotides are TGTGCCAGCAGATTAGGGGGCTCTGGGGCCAACGTCCTGACTTTC.

The table lists this clonotype with many counts. The rearrangement uses TRBV28 and TRBJ2-7; D might be TRBD2 (5 bases). CDR1 MDHEN and CDR2 SYDVKM come from the germline V gene. CDR3 size: 15 residues. Between the trimmed V and J ends, which lost 2 bases and 0 bases, there was a span of 11 bases. The CDR3 coding sequence is TGTGCCAGCAGTTTACCTCAGCGGCGCTCCTACGAGCAGTACTTC. Its translation: CASSLPQRRSYEQYF.